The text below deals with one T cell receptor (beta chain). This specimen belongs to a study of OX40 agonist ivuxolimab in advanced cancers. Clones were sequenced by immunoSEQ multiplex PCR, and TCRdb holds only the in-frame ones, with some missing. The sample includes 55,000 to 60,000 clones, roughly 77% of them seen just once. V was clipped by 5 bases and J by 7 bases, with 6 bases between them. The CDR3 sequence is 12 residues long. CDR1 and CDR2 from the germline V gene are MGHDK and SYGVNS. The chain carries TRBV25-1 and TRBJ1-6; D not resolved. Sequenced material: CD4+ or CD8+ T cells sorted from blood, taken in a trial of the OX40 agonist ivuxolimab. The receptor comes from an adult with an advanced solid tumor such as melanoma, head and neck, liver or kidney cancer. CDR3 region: CASSWSNSPLHF. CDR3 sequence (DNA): TGTGCCAGCAGTTGGTCGAATTCACCCCTCCACTTT.